This TCR beta chain was captured in a study of cytomegalovirus exposure and HLA in healthy donors. This PCR relied on a set of 60 Vbeta primers and 13 Jbeta primers. TCRdb's table, derived via immunoSEQ multiplex PCR, lists solely in-frame clones and lacks some. Among fewer than 200,000 clones listed, about 85% were seen once. This CDR3 has 15 amino acids. Between the trimmed V and J ends, which lost 0 bases and 8 bases, there was a span of 16 bases. The V gene's germline CDR1 is MDHEN and CDR2 SYDVKM. The gene calls are TRBV28 and TRBJ1-1; possible D gene TRBD1, 6 bases. The specimen was PBMCs. The source of this sequence is a woman aged 45-65 years in good health and CMV-seropositive. The CDR3 nucleotides read TGTGCCAGCAGTTTATGGGGAGGGGGGCCAGTGGAAGCTTTCTTT. Protein: CASSLWGGGPVEAFF.